This section outlines one T cell receptor beta chain sequence together with its context. The data originate from a study of blood T cell repertoires in COVID-19. Looking at the study overall: From the United States, Italy and Spain came samples of acute and convalescent COVID-19. The cDNA or gDNA used as material had been derived from T cells, B-cell-depleted T cells, or PBMCs.

V lost 1 base, J lost 5 bases, and 15 bases lay in between. Germline loops: CDR1 SGHDN, CDR2 FVKESK. The CDR3 spans 16 residues. In the original processing: It was from reference gene primer amplification that nucleated cell counts were estimated. This table comes from immunoSEQ multiplex PCR, and its TCRdb copy is limited to in-frame clones, with some not included. V, J and clone size derive from that table, while D and trimming were established from the DNA sequence. The sample holds 180,000 or so clones, around 87% seen once. The sequenced sample consisted of peripheral blood. This chain joins TRBV14 and TRBJ2-1; D uncertain. The receptor's source is a man younger than 35 with acute or convalescent COVID-19. The CDR3 is CASSQVLGHHDNEQFF. In DNA, the CDR3 is TGTGCCAGCAGCCAAGTCCTTGGGCACCACGACAATGAGCAGTTCTTC.